This TCR beta chain emerged from a study of blood T cell repertoires in COVID-19. Study-level background: COVID-19 samples, acute and convalescent, were from the United States, Italy and Spain. The cDNA or gDNA used as material had been derived from T cells, B-cell-depleted T cells, or PBMCs.

The germline V gene encodes CDR1 MNHEY and CDR2 SVGAGI. Trimming at V came to 5 bases and at J to 5 bases, leaving 9 bases not matched to a gene. The CDR3 is 14 amino acids. Original methodology: Reference gene primer amplification gave estimated nucleated cell counts. Only in-frame clones appear in the TCRdb table, and some are missing; sequencing was by immunoSEQ multiplex PCR. V, J and clone size reflect that table, while D and trimming were determined from the DNA. This sample has under 130,000 clones; about 85% occur once, and the top ten carry roughly 4.5%. The chain has TRBV6-5 and TRBJ2-7; the match to TRBD1 covers 7 bases. This receptor was identified in a man between 45 and 60 years old with acute or convalescent COVID-19. Input material: peripheral blood. The CDR3 loop is CASSPGTARDEQYF. The DNA for the CDR3 is TGTGCCAGCAGTCCCGGGACAGCCAGGGACGAGCAGTACTTC.